This is a list of T cell receptor beta chains from one sample in a study of T cells after yellow fever vaccination. MiXCR, applied by TCRdb to the 5' RACE reads, yields one record per CDR3 protein. The table has about 120,000 distinct CDR3 sequences, 7.2% seen once. The sample consisted of CD4+ T cells sorted from PBMCs, taken roughly 46 days after the first yellow fever vaccination. These receptor sequences come from a man aged 18 to 30 who received the YFV17D yellow fever vaccine. The conserved cysteine and the conserved F or W are not part of the CDR3 here. Fields, in order: V gene, J gene, clone size, CDR3 protein. Only part of the rows carry a size: once, few, many, or a class if the clone is expanded.

TRBV6-6	TRBJ2-5	many	ASTQQETQY
TRBV10-3	TRBJ2-1	many	AISVGTSGALDEQF
TRBV20-1	TRBJ2-7	many	SALGQTRLEQY
TRBV4-1	TRBJ2-5	many	ASSQDPSGSETQY
TRBV9	TRBJ2-2	NA	ASSVANVGELF
TRBV20-1	TRBJ1-1	many	SAREALEAF
TRBV29-1	TRBJ2-2	many	SVGWQANTGELF
TRBV12-3/TRBV12-4	TRBJ2-2	many	ASSFQGGRTGELF
TRBV7-6	TRBJ2-5	many	ASSPDLRETQY
TRBV10-3	TRBJ2-5	many	AINKGHEETQY
TRBV19	TRBJ2-5	many	ASSDPGTEETQY
TRBV5-5	TRBJ2-1	many	ASTTKGSYNEQF
TRBV2	TRBJ2-1	many	ATGPETSPNEQF
TRBV3-1	TRBJ2-3	NA	ASSQWGTSGGRGTDTQY
TRBV4-1	TRBJ1-1	many	ASRGHQRTEAF
TRBV7-2	TRBJ2-7	many	ASSLASSYEQY
TRBV6-5	TRBJ1-1	few	ASNPGDRRGMNTEAF
TRBV6-1	TRBJ2-1	many	ASSIQYYNEQF
TRBV3-1	TRBJ1-5	NA	ACSSIEVSGDYIQPQH
TRBV25-1	TRBJ2-7	many	ASSTAGGLGYEQY
TRBV18	TRBJ1-3	many	ASSPPASSGNTIY
TRBV5-1	TRBJ2-5	many	ASSFLQGSEETQY
TRBV5-1	TRBJ2-1	few	ASSFSRLAGGPRKNNEQF
TRBV12-3/TRBV12-4	TRBJ2-3	many	ASRPGAKGDTQY
TRBV9	TRBJ2-7	many	ASSVGLGSWEQY